This T cell receptor (beta chain) appears in the sequencing data of a study of blood T cell repertoires in COVID-19. Study overall: Material from acute and convalescent COVID-19 was sourced from the United States, Italy and Spain.

V dropped 0 bases and J dropped 10; count of bases not matched to a gene: 4. In germline, CDR1 is SGHAT, CDR2 FQNNGV. This CDR3 contains 13 residues. Original processing methods: Amplified reference gene primers provided the basis for estimating nucleated cell counts. Libraries were prepared by immunoSEQ multiplex PCR; TCRdb keeps only in-frame clonotypes and omits some of them. The V and J calls and clone size are taken from that table; D and trimming were inferred from the DNA. The repertoire holds 100,000 to 150,000 clones, 81% seen once, with roughly 15% in the top ten. Details on this clone: Other DNA sequences in the sample encode the same CDR3.

V usage is TRBV11-2 and J usage is TRBJ1-1; 8 bases match TRBD1. The TCR comes from a young man with COVID-19, enrolled during active disease. The sample consisted of peripheral blood. CDR3 in amino acids: CASSLDGQGGAFF. CDR3 DNA: TGTGCCAGCAGCTTAGACGGACAGGGAGGAGCTTTCTTT. The full variable domain, rest sourced from reference TRBV11-2 and TRBJ1-1, is EAGVAQSPRYKIIEKRQSVAFWCNPISGHATLYWYQQILGQGPKLLIQFQNNGVVDDSQLPKDRFSAERLKGVDSTLKIQPAKLEDSAVYLCASSLDGQGGAFFGQGTRLTVV.